Detailed here is one TCR beta chain. These data belong to a study of T cell changes during pregnancy in multiple sclerosis. This table comes from immunoSEQ multiplex PCR, and its TCRdb copy is limited to in-frame clones, with some not included. The sample carries 79,000 or so clones, 88% recorded once. The source was peripheral blood, collected before pregnancy. This sequence was found in a female donor with multiple sclerosis, enrolled in a pregnancy study.

Written as DNA, the CDR3 is TGTGCCAGCAAAAGGACTAGCGGGAACGGGGAGCTGTTTTTT. Protein product: CASKRTSGNGELFF. V is TRBV19 and J is TRBJ2-2; 12 positions agree with TRBD2. Trimming at V came to 9 bases and at J to 7 bases, leaving 6 bases not matched to a gene. The germline V gene has CDR1 LNHDA and CDR2 SQIVND (reference sequence). CDR3 size: 14 residues.